This T cell receptor (beta chain) is from a study of shared clonotypes between healthy human individuals. Study information: A couple of female and a few male donors aged 18 to 49 were enrolled.

Comments on this clone: In the same sample, other DNA sequences code for this CDR3.

Method: immunoSEQ multiplex PCR; TCRdb's copy keeps in-frame clones and lacks some. The table includes fewer than 3 million clones, roughly 90% detected once. The donors were all Caucasian adults (living in Nashville, Tennessee). CD4+ cells underwent separation, giving CD45RA+ naive and CD45RA-negative memory subsets. CDR3 size: 15 residues. Germline loops: CDR1 LNHDA, CDR2 SQIVND (reference sequence). The V and J ends lost 4 bases and 0 bases, in that order; junction bases with no gene match: 2. The TCR sequence derives from a man aged 18 to 29 in good health. Some clones in this sample may be carry-over from other donors' samples. This chain uses TRBV19 with TRBJ2-2; 7 bases are shared with TRBD1. The sequenced material came from naive CD4+ T cells from PBMCs. Subset meaning: CD45RA+ positively selected. The CDR3 DNA reads as TGTGCCAGTAGTAGGACAGGTGCGAACACCGGGGAGCTGTTTTTT. Protein product: CASSRTGANTGELFF. Combining the CDR3 with reference TRBV19 and TRBJ2-2 gives the whole variable domain DGGITQSPKYLFRKEGQNVTLSCEQNLNHDAMYWYRQDPGQGLRLIYYSQIVNDFQKGDIAEGYSVSREKKESFPLTVTSAQKNPTAFYLCASSRTGANTGELFFGEGSRLTVL.